The sequence of this T cell receptor (beta chain) was determined in a study of blood T cell repertoires in COVID-19. As for the study in general: Both acute and convalescent COVID-19 samples were obtained from the United States, Italy and Spain.

This clone was counted between two and nine times. The CDR3 spans 13 residues. Per germline, CDR1 SGHRS and CDR2 YFSETQ. V lost 0 bases and J 13 bases, leaving 16 bases between the germline ends. The method was immunoSEQ multiplex PCR; TCRdb's version includes in-frame clones alone and lacks a portion of them. In the table there are 70,000 to 75,000 clones, about 84% of which are singletons. The chain links TRBV5-1 to TRBJ1-2; tentative D call: TRBD1 (6 bases). This sequence originates from a woman in her fifties or sixties with acute or convalescent COVID-19. Sample: peripheral blood. The CDR3 region has the DNA TGCGCCAGCAGCTTGGGGGAGGGGGACCCTGGCACCTTC. Encoded protein: CASSLGEGDPGTF.